One sample yielded the 11 T cell receptor beta chains listed below, sequenced in a study of blood T cell repertoires in COVID-19. The method was immunoSEQ multiplex PCR; TCRdb's version includes in-frame clones alone and lacks a portion of them. Of around 70,000 clones in the sample, 81% were seen once. Sequencing was done on a sample of peripheral blood. All receptors come from a woman in her 70s with acute or convalescent COVID-19.

The chain combines TRBV28 with TRBJ2-2, with 12 positions matching TRBD1. The CDR3 extends over 18 amino acids. The ends lost 5 bases at V and 4 bases at J; junction bases unmatched: 11. Germline-derived CDR1 and CDR2 are MDHEN and SYDVKM. The chain's CDR3 is CASSPAGTGGDRTGELFF. CDR3 in DNA: TGTGCCAGCAGTCCGGCCGGGACAGGGGGCGATCGCACCGGGGAGCTGTTTTTT.

The rearrangement links TRBV5-1 to TRBJ1-1; D is possibly TRBD1 (5 bases). Germline V CDR1 and CDR2: SGHRS, YFSETQ. This CDR3 has 14 amino acids. Trimming shortened V by 4 bases and J by 3 bases, and 13 bases separated the two germline ends. CDR3 sequence: CASSPGGPDTEAFF. Written as DNA, the CDR3 is TGCGCCAGCAGCCCCGGGGGACCCGACACTGAAGCTTTCTTT. Complete variable domain (other parts from reference TRBV5-1 and TRBJ1-1): KAGVTQTPRYLIKTRGQQVTLSCSPISGHRSVSWYQQTPGQGLQFLFEYFSETQRNKGNFPGRFSGRQFSNSRSEMNVSTLELGDSALYLCASSPGGPDTEAFFGQGTRLTVV.

This clone was recorded a few times. This sequence joins TRBV19 and TRBJ1-5; D is perhaps TRBD1 (6 bases). Germline loops: CDR1 LNHDA, CDR2 SQIVND (reference sequence). V was clipped by 5 bases and J by 7 bases, with 18 bases between them. This CDR3 has 15 amino acids. DNA for the CDR3: TGTGCCAGTAGTCCCGAAACAGGGACGACGCAGCCCCAGCATTTT. Translating gives CASSPETGTTQPQHF.

The V call is TRBV18, the J call TRBJ2-3; TRBD2 matches at 10 bases. Per the germline V gene, CDR1 is KGHSH and CDR2 is LQKENI. J was trimmed by 9 bases and V by 3 bases; bases with no gene match: 12. This CDR3 is built from 16 residues. CDR3 loop: CASSPPASGSGQTQYF. The DNA of the CDR3 is TGTGCCAGCTCACCTCCCGCTAGCGGGAGCGGACAGACGCAGTATTTT.

The genes are TRBV7-2 and TRBJ1-5; 9 nucleotides match TRBD1. Germline V gene lookup returns CDR1 SGHTA and CDR2 FQGNSA. The CDR3 loop spans 16 amino acids. Trimming took 5 bases from V and 7 from J; bases not matched to a gene: 12. CDR3: CASSPPGTGYGQPQHF. Written as DNA, the CDR3 is TGTGCCAGCAGCCCCCCGGGGACAGGGTACGGGCAGCCCCAGCATTTT.

The table lists this clone with a few counts. This chain connects TRBV28 to TRBJ1-5; TRBD1 is a possible D gene (6 bases). The CDR3 runs to 16 residues. Trimming removed 7 bases at V and 5 bases at J, with 21 bases between. CDR1 and CDR2 (germline): MDHEN, SYDVKM. DNA of the CDR3: TGTGCCAGCACCCCTAGGGCAGGGGCGCAATATCAGCCCCAGCATTTT. Translating it yields CASTPRAGAQYQPQHF.

This clone came up once. This chain links TRBV18 with TRBJ2-1; 14 bases align to TRBD2. The CDR3 has 16 residues. Per the germline V gene, CDR1 is KGHSH and CDR2 is LQKENI. J gave up 8 bases and V 3 bases, and 6 bases lay outside the gene matches. The CDR3 nucleotides read TGTGCCAGCTCACCCCTCGGGACTAGCGGGAGATATGAGCAGTTCTTC. It translates to CASSPLGTSGRYEQFF.

The rearrangement uses TRBV28 and TRBJ2-3, with D maybe TRBD1 (6 bases). Germline values: CDR1 MDHEN, CDR2 SYDVKM. This CDR3 has 15 amino acids. The ends were cut back, 2 bases at V and 7 bases at J, with 16 bases in the middle. Here the CDR3 reads CASSLGAGAMNTQYF. CDR3 DNA: TGTGCCAGCAGTTTAGGGGCAGGGGCTATGAATACGCAGTATTTT.

The rearrangement uses TRBV19 and TRBJ2-7; TRBD2 might be the D (6 bases). CDR3 size: 17 residues. Trimming shortened V by 7 bases and J by 0 bases, and 22 bases separated the two germline ends. Germline loops: CDR1 LNHDA, CDR2 SQIVND (reference sequence). The CDR3 DNA is TGTGCCAGTACCAACCCCCTAGCGCCCGACAACTCCTACGAGCAGTACTTC. This gives the protein CASTNPLAPDNSYEQYF.

V is TRBV5-1 and J is TRBJ1-1, with a weak D call TRBD1 (6 bases). The CDR3 runs 14 residues. CDR1 is SGHRS, CDR2 YFSETQ, per germline. V shed 3 bases and J shed 1 base, with 10 bases lying between them. This CDR3 reads CASSSGGQNTEAFF. In DNA, the CDR3 is TGCGCCAGCAGCTCCGGGGGGCAGAACACTGAAGCTTTCTTT.

V gene TRBV19 combines with J gene TRBJ1-5; D is possibly TRBD1 (5 bases). CDR3 size: 17 residues. V was clipped by 8 bases and J by 2 bases, with 22 bases between them. The germline V gene has CDR1 LNHDA and CDR2 SQIVND (reference sequence). The CDR3 loop is CASGSINNLQGNQPQHF. CDR3 bases: TGTGCCAGTGGAAGCATAAACAACCTACAGGGCAATCAGCCCCAGCATTTT.